This is a list of T cell receptor beta chains from one sample in a study of cytomegalovirus exposure and HLA in healthy donors. The assay was immunoSEQ multiplex PCR, and TCRdb's table has in-frame clones only and misses some. The data show some 190,000 clones, about four fifths seen once. Material: PBMCs. The source is a man in his forties or fifties in good health and CMV-seronegative. The CDR3 runs from the conserved cysteine through the conserved F or W. Fields, in order: CDR3 protein, CDR3 DNA, J gene, V gene, D gene, clone size. A D gene is named only where the DNA matches it firmly. Clone size is shown for a subset of rows, as once, few, many or a class of expanded clone.

CASKRGYSNQPQHF	TGTGCCAGCAAACGAGGTTATAGCAATCAGCCCCAGCATTTT	TRBJ1-5	TRBV28	-	-
CASSLAGYGYTF	TGTGCCAGCAGTTTAGCAGGGTATGGCTACACCTTC	TRBJ1-2	TRBV28	-	-
CASSDQPSSGSQETQYF	TGTGCCAGCAGTGACCAGCCCTCTAGCGGGAGTCAAGAGACCCAGTACTTC	TRBJ2-5	TRBV25-1	TRBD2	-
CASSFWTGSYEQYF	TGCGCCAGCAGCTTCTGGACAGGGTCCTACGAGCAGTACTTC	TRBJ2-7	TRBV5-1	TRBD1	few
CASSAQAGGHYEQYF	TGTGCCAGCAGCGCCCAAGCGGGGGGCCACTACGAGCAGTACTTC	TRBJ2-7	TRBV9	TRBD2	-
CASSQGGNYGYTF	TGTGCCAGCAGCCAAGGAGGGAACTATGGCTACACCTTC	TRBJ1-2	TRBV14	-	once
CASSPTAGGNTEAFF	TGTGCCAGCAGCCCAACGGCAGGGGGGAACACTGAAGCTTTCTTT	TRBJ1-1	TRBV7-9	TRBD1	once
CASSREVNADTQYF	TGCGCCAGCAGCAGGGAGGTCAACGCAGATACGCAGTATTTT	TRBJ2-3	TRBV4-3	-	few
CASGERDRDGYTF	TGCGCCAGCGGCGAGAGGGACAGGGACGGCTACACCTTC	TRBJ1-2	TRBV5-1	TRBD1	-
CASSLGGRQGYTF	TGTGCCAGCAGCTTAGGCGGCCGCCAGGGCTACACCTTC	TRBJ1-2	TRBV7-2	-	few
CASSFDGTGGYNEQFF	TGTGCCAGCAGTTTCGACGGGACAGGGGGCTACAATGAGCAGTTCTTC	TRBJ2-1	TRBV28	TRBD1	-
CASSQERRASGDNEQFF	TGTGCCAGCAGCCAAGAAAGGAGGGCTAGCGGGGACAATGAGCAGTTCTTC	TRBJ2-1	TRBV4-2	TRBD2	few
CASSIQGVSGGYTF	TGTGCCAGTAGTATTCAGGGGGTATCGGGCGGCTACACCTTC	TRBJ1-2	TRBV19	TRBD1	-
CASSLVSGKNTEAFF	TGTGCCAGCAGCTTGGTCTCCGGGAAGAACACTGAAGCTTTCTTT	TRBJ1-1	TRBV5-4	-	-
CASSLSGAGETQYF	TGTGCCAGCAGCTTAAGCGGAGCCGGGGAGACCCAGTACTTC	TRBJ2-5	TRBV7-2	-	-
CASSLAGSGGGWVETQYF	TGTGCCAGCAGCTTAGCGGGTAGCGGGGGGGGTTGGGTAGAGACCCAGTACTTC	TRBJ2-5	TRBV7-2	TRBD2	-
CAWSVGTLTYTF	TGTGCCTGGAGTGTAGGGACACTAACTTACACCTTC	TRBJ1-2	TRBV30	-	-
CASRTGGEAFF	TGTGCCAGCAGGACAGGGGGTGAAGCTTTCTTT	TRBJ1-1	TRBV6-5	TRBD1	once
CASSDGPASFYGYTF	TGTGCCAGCAGTGACGGGCCGGCCTCCTTCTATGGCTACACCTTC	TRBJ1-2	TRBV6-4	-	-
CASRINPDRGPTEAFF	TGTGCCAGCAGGATTAACCCCGACAGGGGGCCAACTGAAGCTTTCTTT	TRBJ1-1	TRBV5-8	TRBD1	once
CASTPGQASYEQYF	TGTGCCAGCACCCCGGGACAGGCCTCCTACGAGCAGTACTTC	TRBJ2-7	TRBV28	TRBD1	few
CAWSGTDATNEKLFF	TGTGCCTGGAGTGGGACAGACGCAACTAATGAAAAACTGTTTTTT	TRBJ1-4	TRBV30	-	-
CASSLPGQAPYEQYF	TGTGCCAGCAGTTTACCGGGACAGGCCCCCTACGAGCAGTACTTC	TRBJ2-7	TRBV27	TRBD1	-
CASSIESGGAGYGYTF	TGTGCCAGTAGTATAGAGAGCGGGGGAGCGGGCTATGGCTACACCTTC	TRBJ1-2	TRBV19	-	-
CASSGGTSGRADTQYF	TGTGCCAGCAGTGGTGGGACTAGCGGGAGGGCAGATACGCAGTATTTT	TRBJ2-3	TRBV2	TRBD2	once
CASSPPLETSGPQADTQYF	TGTGCCAGCAGCCCGCCCTTGGAGACTAGCGGGCCCCAGGCAGATACGCAGTATTTT	TRBJ2-3	TRBV11-3	TRBD2	-
CASSQELAGSGQFF	TGTGCCAGCAGCCAAGAACTAGCGGGGTCTGGGCAGTTCTTC	TRBJ2-1	TRBV4-2	TRBD2	-
CASSEAEQAPRDTQYF	TGTGCCAGCAGTGAAGCAGAACAGGCCCCGAGGGATACGCAGTATTTT	TRBJ2-3	TRBV2	-	-
CASSSQAGGRNTQYF	TGTGCCAGCAGCTCCCAAGCGGGGGGGAGGAATACGCAGTATTTT	TRBJ2-3	TRBV7-3	TRBD2	-
CASSPPLAGVTDTQYF	TGTGCCAGCAGTCCTCCACTAGCGGGGGTCACAGATACGCAGTATTTT	TRBJ2-3	TRBV6-6	TRBD2	-
CASSLELLTDTQYF	TGTGCCAGCAGCTTAGAGCTTCTCACAGATACGCAGTATTTT	TRBJ2-3	TRBV7-2	-	-
CASSAGLAGALFKNIQYF	TGCGCCAGCAGCGCAGGACTAGCGGGAGCGTTATTCAAAAACATTCAGTACTTC	TRBJ2-4	TRBV4-3	TRBD2	-
CASSPRLAGGGEQFF	TGTGCCAGCAGCCCTCGACTAGCGGGAGGAGGTGAGCAGTTCTTC	TRBJ2-1	TRBV5-4	TRBD2	-
CASSLSGSGAYEQYF	TGTGCCAGCAGCTTGTCTGGTAGCGGGGCCTACGAGCAGTACTTC	TRBJ2-7	TRBV5-6	TRBD2	-
CASSDRETQYF	TGTGCCAGCAGTGACAGAGAGACCCAGTACTTC	TRBJ2-5	TRBV2	-	-
CASSLAPDRDPGELFF	TGTGCCAGCAGCCTCGCGCCGGACAGGGATCCCGGGGAGCTGTTTTTT	TRBJ2-2	TRBV4-2	TRBD1	-
CASRPGYNEQFF	TGTGCCTCACGCCCAGGGTACAATGAGCAGTTCTTC	TRBJ2-1	TRBV6-6	-	-
CASSEGRVGGEQYF	TGTGCCAGCAGCGAGGGAAGGGTCGGGGGCGAGCAGTACTTC	TRBJ2-7	TRBV9	-	-
CASSLGRSREKLFF	TGTGCCAGCAGCTTAGGTCGGTCCCGTGAAAAACTGTTTTTT	TRBJ1-4	TRBV7-2	-	-
CASGSPGQGFYEQYF	TGTGCCAGCGGTTCCCCGGGACAGGGGTTCTACGAGCAGTACTTC	TRBJ2-7	TRBV28	TRBD1	-
CASSFGGVTSYGYTF	TGTGCCAGCAGCTTTGGAGGGGTGACGTCGTATGGCTACACCTTC	TRBJ1-2	TRBV5-6	-	-
CAWSRPGQTNTEAFF	TGTGCCTGGAGTCGGCCGGGACAGACGAACACTGAAGCTTTCTTT	TRBJ1-1	TRBV30	TRBD1	-
CATSRDRGRGETQYF	TGTGCCACCAGCAGAGACCGGGGCAGGGGAGAGACCCAGTACTTC	TRBJ2-5	TRBV15	-	once
CASSPTGRVGNQPQHF	TGTGCCAGCTCACCAACGGGCAGGGTGGGCAATCAGCCCCAGCATTTT	TRBJ1-5	TRBV18	-	once
CASSPDSMTEAFF	TGTGCCAGCTCACCCGACAGTATGACTGAAGCTTTCTTT	TRBJ1-1	TRBV18	-	-
CASSPGGAGGPPEQFF	TGTGCCAGCAGTCCGGGTGGAGCGGGAGGGCCCCCTGAGCAGTTCTTC	TRBJ2-1	TRBV11-1	TRBD2	-